A selection of T cell receptor beta chains follows, all from one sample in a study of blood T cell repertoires in COVID-19. Sequenced by immunoSEQ multiplex PCR; TCRdb stores in-frame clones only, minus some. The sample lists about 250,000 clones, approximately 83% seen once, with 4.3% in the top ten. The sample comprised PBMCs or T cells enriched from blood (not recorded which). The receptors here all came from a woman younger than 45 who had recovered from COVID-19. Each CDR3 is given with its conserved first and last residue. A D gene is named only where the DNA matches it firmly. Rows may omit the clone size; those that give it use once, few, many or a size class.

V gene: TRBV6-6
J gene: TRBJ2-3
clone size: -
D gene: TRBD2
CDR3 DNA: TGTGCCAGCAGGACCACTAGCGCCTCTAGCACAGATACGCAGTATTTT
CDR3 protein: CASRTTSASSTDTQYF

V gene: TRBV6-5
J gene: TRBJ2-2
clone size: -
D gene: TRBD2
CDR3 DNA: TGTGCCAGCAGTTCAGGGACGGGGGGTGGCGGGGAGCTGTTTTTT
CDR3 protein: CASSSGTGGGGELFF

V gene: TRBV3-1/TRBV3-2
J gene: TRBJ2-3
clone size: -
D gene: -
CDR3 DNA: TGTGCCAGCAGCCGGGTTCCTAGAGATACGCAGTATTTT
CDR3 protein: CASSRVPRDTQYF

V gene: TRBV24-1
J gene: TRBJ2-1
clone size: -
D gene: TRBD2
CDR3 DNA: TGTGCCACCAGTGCCACCGTCGGGCTAGCGGGAAGCCTTAGGGGCAATGAGCAGTTCTTC
CDR3 protein: CATSATVGLAGSLRGNEQFF

V gene: TRBV7-9
J gene: TRBJ1-2
clone size: -
D gene: -
CDR3 DNA: TGTGCCAGCAGCCCCACCACGACTCAGACAGGCCGTGGCTACACCTTC
CDR3 protein: CASSPTTTQTGRGYTF

V gene: TRBV27
J gene: TRBJ1-1
clone size: -
D gene: -
CDR3 DNA: TGTGCCAGCAGAGTGACAGAGAACACTGAAGCTTTCTTT
CDR3 protein: CASRVTENTEAFF

V gene: TRBV19
J gene: TRBJ2-1
clone size: -
D gene: -
CDR3 DNA: TGTGCCAGTAGTTCCGGGTCCTATTACAATGAGCAGTTCTTC
CDR3 protein: CASSSGSYYNEQFF

V gene: TRBV5-1
J gene: TRBJ2-2
clone size: -
D gene: -
CDR3 DNA: TGCGCCAGCCGACCCCTCGGGGTCGTGTCCGGGGAGCTGTTTTTT
CDR3 protein: CASRPLGVVSGELFF

V gene: TRBV18
J gene: TRBJ1-2
clone size: -
D gene: TRBD1
CDR3 DNA: TGTGCCAGCTCACCACTTCAGGACAGGGGGGGGAACTATGGCTACACCTTC
CDR3 protein: CASSPLQDRGGNYGYTF

V gene: TRBV6-1
J gene: TRBJ2-1
clone size: -
D gene: TRBD2
CDR3 DNA: TGTGCCAGCAGTGAAGCGCGGTGGACACGAGTCGGGAGCGGGGGGTCCAATGAGCAGTTCTTC
CDR3 protein: CASSEARWTRVGSGGSNEQFF

V gene: TRBV3-1/TRBV3-2
J gene: TRBJ1-6
clone size: -
D gene: -
CDR3 DNA: TGTGCCAGCAGCCAAGATGCAGGGGACGGAAGAAATTCACCCCTCCACTTT
CDR3 protein: CASSQDAGDGRNSPLHF

V gene: TRBV5-4
J gene: TRBJ2-1
clone size: -
D gene: TRBD2
CDR3 DNA: TGTGCCAGCAGCGCCGGGGGGGTCGATGAGCAGTTCTTC
CDR3 protein: CASSAGGVDEQFF

V gene: TRBV2
J gene: TRBJ2-7
clone size: -
D gene: -
CDR3 DNA: TGTGCCAGCAGTTTACAGCTGGGCAGGGTAGTCCACGAGCAGTACTTC
CDR3 protein: CASSLQLGRVVHEQYF

V gene: TRBV5-6
J gene: TRBJ1-3
clone size: -
D gene: -
CDR3 DNA: TGTGCCAGCAGCTCGTTTTTTGACAGGGGAAACACCATATATTTT
CDR3 protein: CASSSFFDRGNTIYF

V gene: TRBV5-1
J gene: TRBJ1-2
clone size: -
D gene: -
CDR3 DNA: TGCGCCAGCAGCTTGGCCCTTTCGTATGGGGGCGCGGGCCTTCAACCTAACTATGGCTACACCTTC
CDR3 protein: CASSLALSYGGAGLQPNYGYTF

V gene: TRBV28
J gene: TRBJ1-5
clone size: few
D gene: TRBD1
CDR3 DNA: TGTGCCAGCAGTCCCCGGGACAGGGTGTCCAATCAGCCCCAGCATTTT
CDR3 protein: CASSPRDRVSNQPQHF

V gene: TRBV6-6
J gene: TRBJ1-6
clone size: -
D gene: -
CDR3 DNA: TGTGCCAGCAGTTCTTCACGGAGTCCGAATCCCTCACCCCTCCACTTT
CDR3 protein: CASSSSRSPNPSPLHF

V gene: TRBV29-1
J gene: TRBJ2-3
clone size: -
D gene: TRBD1
CDR3 DNA: TGCAGCGTTGAATATGCAGGGGGTAAAACAGATACGCAGTATTTT
CDR3 protein: CSVEYAGGKTDTQYF

V gene: TRBV7-9
J gene: TRBJ1-2
clone size: -
D gene: -
CDR3 DNA: TGTGCCAGCAAGGGTGCAGGGGCTAACTATGGCTACACCTTC
CDR3 protein: CASKGAGANYGYTF

V gene: TRBV10-1
J gene: TRBJ2-6
clone size: -
D gene: -
CDR3 DNA: TGCGCCAGCAGTGCACAATCTGGGGCCAACGTCCTGACTTTC
CDR3 protein: CASSAQSGANVLTF

V gene: TRBV20-1
J gene: TRBJ2-7
clone size: -
D gene: TRBD2
CDR3 DNA: TGCAGTGCCAGTCCCGGGACTAGAGTCATGGCCTACGAGCAGTACTTC
CDR3 protein: CSASPGTRVMAYEQYF

V gene: TRBV28
J gene: TRBJ1-6
clone size: -
D gene: TRBD1
CDR3 DNA: TGTGCCAGCAGTCTCTCCGGGACAGGGGCCCCAGGAAGCCACTTT
CDR3 protein: CASSLSGTGAPGSHF

V gene: TRBV7-9
J gene: TRBJ1-1
clone size: once
D gene: -
CDR3 DNA: TGTGCCAGCAGCTTGGGGACAATGAACACTGAAGCTTTCTTT
CDR3 protein: CASSLGTMNTEAFF

V gene: TRBV5-4
J gene: TRBJ1-1
clone size: -
D gene: -
CDR3 DNA: TGTGCCAGCAGCTTGTCCAGGAACACTGAAGCTTTCTTT
CDR3 protein: CASSLSRNTEAFF

V gene: TRBV7-6
J gene: TRBJ1-1
clone size: -
D gene: TRBD1
CDR3 DNA: TGTGCCAGCAGCTTGGGGACAGGGGGGACCTCTGAAGCTTTCTTT
CDR3 protein: CASSLGTGGTSEAFF

V gene: TRBV7-9
J gene: TRBJ2-3
clone size: once
D gene: TRBD2
CDR3 DNA: TGTGCCAGCCCCAGAGCGGGAGCGAGCACAGATACGCAGTATTTT
CDR3 protein: CASPRAGASTDTQYF

V gene: TRBV19
J gene: TRBJ1-1
clone size: -
D gene: -
CDR3 DNA: TGTGCCAGTAGTATAGCGGGGGGACGAGTTGAAGCTTTCTTT
CDR3 protein: CASSIAGGRVEAFF

V gene: TRBV5-4
J gene: TRBJ2-3
clone size: -
D gene: TRBD1
CDR3 DNA: TGTGCCAGCAGCTTATTGATGACGGGACAGGGTATAGATACGCAGTATTTT
CDR3 protein: CASSLLMTGQGIDTQYF

V gene: TRBV29-1
J gene: TRBJ1-1
clone size: -
D gene: -
CDR3 DNA: TGCAGCGTTGGACAGCTGAACACTGAAGCTTTCTTT
CDR3 protein: CSVGQLNTEAFF

V gene: TRBV21-1
J gene: TRBJ1-1
clone size: -
D gene: -
CDR3 DNA: TGTGCCAGCAGCAAAGTGACAGGGTGGGGTCCTGAAGCTTTCTTT
CDR3 protein: CASSKVTGWGPEAFF

V gene: TRBV14
J gene: TRBJ2-2
clone size: -
D gene: -
CDR3 DNA: TGTGCCAGCAGCCAGTACAGAACCAACACCGGGGAGCTGTTTTTT
CDR3 protein: CASSQYRTNTGELFF

V gene: TRBV7-9
J gene: TRBJ2-1
clone size: -
D gene: TRBD2
CDR3 DNA: TGTGCCAGCAGCTACACGGGGGGTTTCTCCTACAATGAGCAGTTCTTC
CDR3 protein: CASSYTGGFSYNEQFF

V gene: TRBV5-6
J gene: TRBJ2-1
clone size: -
D gene: TRBD2
CDR3 DNA: TGTGCCAGCAGTCCGCTAGCGGCCTACAATGAGCAGTTCTTC
CDR3 protein: CASSPLAAYNEQFF

V gene: TRBV27
J gene: TRBJ2-2
clone size: once
D gene: -
CDR3 DNA: TGTGCCAGCAGTTTAGGCCAATACAGGGTCACCGGGGAGCTGTTTTTT
CDR3 protein: CASSLGQYRVTGELFF

V gene: TRBV7-9
J gene: TRBJ1-2
clone size: -
D gene: -
CDR3 DNA: TGTGCCAGCAGCTTAGCCGGGGACTATGGCTACACCTTC
CDR3 protein: CASSLAGDYGYTF

V gene: TRBV7-2
J gene: TRBJ1-5
clone size: -
D gene: TRBD1
CDR3 DNA: TGTGCCAGCAGCTACATCACCGACGGGACAGGGGATCAGCCCCAGCATTTT
CDR3 protein: CASSYITDGTGDQPQHF

V gene: TRBV9
J gene: TRBJ1-1
clone size: -
D gene: -
CDR3 DNA: TGTGCCAGCAGCGAACACATGAACACTGAAGCTTTCTTT
CDR3 protein: CASSEHMNTEAFF

V gene: TRBV28
J gene: TRBJ1-2
clone size: few
D gene: -
CDR3 DNA: TGTGCCAGCAGCCCCCCGAGGGCTGACTATGGCTACACCTTC
CDR3 protein: CASSPPRADYGYTF

V gene: TRBV20-1
J gene: TRBJ2-1
clone size: -
D gene: -
CDR3 DNA: TGCAGTGCTAGTACATCCTGGCCGAACAATGAGCAGTTCTTC
CDR3 protein: CSASTSWPNNEQFF

V gene: TRBV27
J gene: TRBJ1-4
clone size: once
D gene: -
CDR3 DNA: TGTGCCAGCAGTTCAGAAACAACTAATGAAAAACTGTTTTTT
CDR3 protein: CASSSETTNEKLFF

V gene: TRBV2
J gene: TRBJ1-1
clone size: many
D gene: -
CDR3 DNA: TGTGCCAGCAGTTACAGAGCTGAAGCTTTCTTT
CDR3 protein: CASSYRAEAFF

V gene: TRBV5-4
J gene: TRBJ2-1
clone size: -
D gene: TRBD2
CDR3 DNA: TGTGCCAGCAGCGAAGGGGGGACTAGCGGAGTGAGTGAGCAGTTCTTC
CDR3 protein: CASSEGGTSGVSEQFF

V gene: TRBV14
J gene: TRBJ2-3
clone size: -
D gene: -
CDR3 DNA: TGTGCCAGCAGCCAAGCAACCGGGACTGGCACAGATACGCAGTATTTT
CDR3 protein: CASSQATGTGTDTQYF

V gene: TRBV6-5
J gene: TRBJ2-7
clone size: -
D gene: -
CDR3 DNA: TGTGCCAGCAGTTATAGAGACACCAATTACGAGCAGTACTTC
CDR3 protein: CASSYRDTNYEQYF

V gene: TRBV19
J gene: TRBJ2-6
clone size: -
D gene: TRBD2
CDR3 DNA: TGTGCCAGTCGTAGGGAAAGAGCCGGACTAGCGGGAGCCTTGACTGGGGCCAACGTCCTGACTTTC
CDR3 protein: CASRRERAGLAGALTGANVLTF

V gene: TRBV29-1
J gene: TRBJ1-2
clone size: -
D gene: -
CDR3 DNA: TGCAGCGTTGAGTCAGGGTATGGCTACACCTTC
CDR3 protein: CSVESGYGYTF

V gene: TRBV9
J gene: TRBJ1-2
clone size: -
D gene: TRBD1
CDR3 DNA: TGTGCCAGCAGCGTAGCGGAGACAGGGCGCTTTTATGGCTACACCTTC
CDR3 protein: CASSVAETGRFYGYTF

V gene: TRBV6-5
J gene: TRBJ1-1
clone size: -
D gene: -
CDR3 DNA: TGTGCCTGCGGGGGGCGTTTGAACACTGAAGCTTTCTTT
CDR3 protein: CACGGRLNTEAFF

V gene: TRBV28
J gene: TRBJ1-6
clone size: -
D gene: TRBD1
CDR3 DNA: TGTGCCAGCACTTCCGGACCTGCGTCCGGGACAGGGAATAATTCACCCCTCCACTTT
CDR3 protein: CASTSGPASGTGNNSPLHF

V gene: TRBV27
J gene: TRBJ1-2
clone size: -
D gene: TRBD1
CDR3 DNA: TGTGCCAGCAGTTCGGGACAGCAGGTCGCTGGCTACACCTTC
CDR3 protein: CASSSGQQVAGYTF

V gene: TRBV27
J gene: TRBJ2-5
clone size: -
D gene: TRBD1
CDR3 DNA: TGTGCCAGCAGTTCGGGACAGGGGGCCCGGGAGACCCAGTACTTC
CDR3 protein: CASSSGQGARETQYF

V gene: TRBV3-1/TRBV3-2
J gene: TRBJ1-2
clone size: -
D gene: -
CDR3 DNA: TGTGCCAGCAGCCAGCGGGGGGCGCGAGGCTACACCTTC
CDR3 protein: CASSQRGARGYTF